Sequencing of this T cell receptor (beta chain) was carried out in a study of post-analysis software for immune sequencing data. Study results and caveats: When compared against controls, multiple sclerosis patients showed significantly lower normalized Chao1 diversity. Patients had higher frequencies than controls of five TRBV segments, including TRBV5-6, TRBV5-1 and TRBV20-1.

This clonotype was picked up a small number of times. Its matching antigen is unknown. A junction boundary mismatches the germline segment, possibly from a read error. The germline V gene has CDR1 SQVTM and CDR2 ANQGSEA. The CDR3 spans 13 residues. Incorporated into the TCR beta cDNA libraries were unique molecular identifiers, which served to reduce PCR and sequencing biases. TCRdb fed the PCR reads into MiXCR, producing one record per CDR3 protein. The table shows about 160,000 distinct CDR3 sequences, with under 40% occurring only once. This sequence was found in a girl between 10 and 17 years old with multiple sclerosis. The sample consisted of blood, taken after autologous hematopoietic stem cell transplantation. This chain links TRBV29-1 with TRBJ2-3; a possible D gene is TRBD2 (5 bases). CDR3 amino acids: CSTQLESTDMQYF. The CDR3 DNA is TGCAGCACCCAACTAGAGAGCACAGATATGCAGTATTTT.